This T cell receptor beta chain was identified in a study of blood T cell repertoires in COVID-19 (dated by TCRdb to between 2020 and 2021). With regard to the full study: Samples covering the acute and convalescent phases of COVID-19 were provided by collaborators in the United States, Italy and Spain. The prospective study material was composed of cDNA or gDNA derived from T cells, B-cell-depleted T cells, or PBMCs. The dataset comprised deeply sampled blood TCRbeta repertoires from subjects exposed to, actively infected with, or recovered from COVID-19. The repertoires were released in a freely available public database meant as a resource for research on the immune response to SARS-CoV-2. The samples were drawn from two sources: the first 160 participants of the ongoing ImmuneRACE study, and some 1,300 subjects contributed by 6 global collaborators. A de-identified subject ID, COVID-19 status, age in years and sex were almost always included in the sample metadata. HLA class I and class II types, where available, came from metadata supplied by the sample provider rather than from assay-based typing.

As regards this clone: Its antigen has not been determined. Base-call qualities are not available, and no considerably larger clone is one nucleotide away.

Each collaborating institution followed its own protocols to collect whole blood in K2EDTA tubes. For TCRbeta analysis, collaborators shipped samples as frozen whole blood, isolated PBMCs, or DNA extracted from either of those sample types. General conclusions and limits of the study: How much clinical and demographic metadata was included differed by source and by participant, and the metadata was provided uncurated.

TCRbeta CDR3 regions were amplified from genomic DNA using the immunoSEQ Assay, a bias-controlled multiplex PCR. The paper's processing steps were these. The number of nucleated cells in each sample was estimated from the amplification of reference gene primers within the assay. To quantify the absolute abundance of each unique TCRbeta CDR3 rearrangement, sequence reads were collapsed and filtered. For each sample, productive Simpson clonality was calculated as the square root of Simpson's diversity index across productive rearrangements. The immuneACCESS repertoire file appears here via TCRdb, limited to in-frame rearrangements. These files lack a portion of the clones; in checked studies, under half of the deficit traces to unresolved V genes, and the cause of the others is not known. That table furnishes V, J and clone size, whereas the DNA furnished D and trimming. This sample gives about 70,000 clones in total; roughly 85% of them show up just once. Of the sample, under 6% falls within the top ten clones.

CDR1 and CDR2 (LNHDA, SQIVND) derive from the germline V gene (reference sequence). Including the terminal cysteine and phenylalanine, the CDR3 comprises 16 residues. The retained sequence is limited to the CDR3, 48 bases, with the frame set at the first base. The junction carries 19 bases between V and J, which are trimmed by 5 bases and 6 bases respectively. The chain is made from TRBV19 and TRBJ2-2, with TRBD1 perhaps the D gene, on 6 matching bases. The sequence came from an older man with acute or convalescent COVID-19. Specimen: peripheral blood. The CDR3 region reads CASSGARGWVAGELFF. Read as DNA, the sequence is TGTGCCAGTAGTGGGGCGAGGGGGTGGGTCGCCGGGGAGCTGTTTTTT.